The entry below gives a single T cell receptor (beta chain) sequence along with its context. This sample stems from a study of cytomegalovirus exposure and HLA in healthy donors. Primers: 60 Vbeta forward and 13 Jbeta reverse. Sequenced by immunoSEQ multiplex PCR; TCRdb stores in-frame clones only, minus some. The sample includes about 190,000 clones, 65% to 85% of them seen just once. In germline, CDR1 is LGHNA, CDR2 YSLEER. The germline V and J ends were trimmed by 5 bases and 9 bases, with 11 bases remaining between them. The CDR3 runs 13 residues. The chain is built from TRBV4-3 and TRBJ1-6; D unresolved. Source material: PBMCs. The sequence derives from a man aged 45-65 years in good health and CMV-seronegative. The CDR3 sequence is CASSSTRSSPLHF. For the CDR3, the DNA is TGCGCCAGCAGCTCTACTAGATCTTCACCCCTCCACTTT.